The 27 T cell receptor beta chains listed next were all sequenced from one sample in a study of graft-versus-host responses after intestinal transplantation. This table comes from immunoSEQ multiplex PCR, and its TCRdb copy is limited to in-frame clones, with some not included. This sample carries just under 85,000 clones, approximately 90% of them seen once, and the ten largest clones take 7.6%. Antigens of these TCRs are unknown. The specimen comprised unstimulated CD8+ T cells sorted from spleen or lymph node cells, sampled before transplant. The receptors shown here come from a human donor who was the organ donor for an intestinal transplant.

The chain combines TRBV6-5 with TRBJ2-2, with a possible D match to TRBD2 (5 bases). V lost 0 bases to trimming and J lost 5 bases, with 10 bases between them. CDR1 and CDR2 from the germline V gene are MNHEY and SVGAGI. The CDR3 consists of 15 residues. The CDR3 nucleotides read TGTGCCAGCAGTTACTCGGACTCCAAAACCGGGGAGCTGTTTTTT. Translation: CASSYSDSKTGELFF.

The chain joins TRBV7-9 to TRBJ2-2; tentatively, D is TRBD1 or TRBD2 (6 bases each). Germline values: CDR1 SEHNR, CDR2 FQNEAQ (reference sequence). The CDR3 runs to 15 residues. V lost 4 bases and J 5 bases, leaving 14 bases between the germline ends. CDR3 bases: TGTGCCAGCAGCTCGACAGGAGGGGGTACCGGGGAGCTGTTTTTT. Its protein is CASSSTGGGTGELFF.

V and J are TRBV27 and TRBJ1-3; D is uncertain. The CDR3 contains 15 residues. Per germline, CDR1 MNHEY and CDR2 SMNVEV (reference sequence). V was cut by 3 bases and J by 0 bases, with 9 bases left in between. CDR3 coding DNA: TGTGCCAGCAGTTTCTCCCCGCCCTCTGGAAACACCATATATTTT. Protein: CASSFSPPSGNTIYF.

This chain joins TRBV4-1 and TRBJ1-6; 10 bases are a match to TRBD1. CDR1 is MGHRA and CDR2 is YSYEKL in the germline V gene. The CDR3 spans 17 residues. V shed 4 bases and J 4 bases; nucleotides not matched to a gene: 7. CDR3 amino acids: CASSRTPGQGYNSPLHF. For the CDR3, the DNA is TGCGCCAGCAGCCGCACTCCGGGACAGGGGTATAATTCACCCCTCCACTTT.

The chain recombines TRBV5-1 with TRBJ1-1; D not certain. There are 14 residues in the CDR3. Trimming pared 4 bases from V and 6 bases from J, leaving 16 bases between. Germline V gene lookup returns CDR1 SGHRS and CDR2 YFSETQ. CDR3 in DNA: TGCGCCAGCAGCGAGGGCTCAGGTGTGGCTGAAGCTTTCTTT. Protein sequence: CASSEGSGVAEAFF.

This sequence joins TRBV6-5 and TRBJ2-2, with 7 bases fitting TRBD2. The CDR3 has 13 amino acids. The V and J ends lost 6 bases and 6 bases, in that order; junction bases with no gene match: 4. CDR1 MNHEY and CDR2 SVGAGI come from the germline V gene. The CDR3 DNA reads TGTGCCAGCAGCCCCCGGGGGGCCGGGGAGCTGTTTTTT. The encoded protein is CASSPRGAGELFF.

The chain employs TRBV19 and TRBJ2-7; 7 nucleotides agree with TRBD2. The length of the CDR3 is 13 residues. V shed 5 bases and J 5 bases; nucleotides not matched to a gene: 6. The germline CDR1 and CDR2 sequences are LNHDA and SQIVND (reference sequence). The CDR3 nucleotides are TGTGCCAGTAGTTCCGGGACTATCAACGAGCAGTACTTC. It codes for CASSSGTINEQYF. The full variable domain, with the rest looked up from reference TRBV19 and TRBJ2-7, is DGGITQSPKYLFRKEGQNVTLSCEQNLNHDAMYWYRQDPGQGLRLIYYSQIVNDFQKGDIAEGYSVSREKKESFPLTVTSAQKNPTAFYLCASSSGTINEQYFGPGTRLTVT.

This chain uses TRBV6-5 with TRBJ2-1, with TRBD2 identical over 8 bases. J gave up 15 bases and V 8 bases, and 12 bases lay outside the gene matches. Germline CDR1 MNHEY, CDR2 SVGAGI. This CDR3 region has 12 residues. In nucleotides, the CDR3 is TGTGCCAGCTTTCCGGGGCGGGGGGCCTGGTTCTTC. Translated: CASFPGRGAWFF.

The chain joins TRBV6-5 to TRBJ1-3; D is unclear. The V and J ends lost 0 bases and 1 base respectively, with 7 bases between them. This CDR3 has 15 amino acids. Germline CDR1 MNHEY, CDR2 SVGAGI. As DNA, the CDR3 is TGTGCCAGCAGTTACTCATCGAAATCTGGAAACACCATATATTTT. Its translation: CASSYSSKSGNTIYF.

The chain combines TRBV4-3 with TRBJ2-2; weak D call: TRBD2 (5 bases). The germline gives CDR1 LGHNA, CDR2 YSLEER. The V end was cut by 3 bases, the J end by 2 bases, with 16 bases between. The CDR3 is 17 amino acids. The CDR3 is CASSHPRSGGNTGELFF. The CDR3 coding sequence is TGCGCCAGCAGCCACCCCAGGAGCGGCGGAAACACCGGGGAGCTGTTTTTT.

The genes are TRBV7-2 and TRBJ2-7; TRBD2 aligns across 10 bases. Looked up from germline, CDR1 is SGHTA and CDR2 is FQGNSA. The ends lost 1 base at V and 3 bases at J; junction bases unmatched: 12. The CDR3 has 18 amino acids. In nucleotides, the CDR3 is TGTGCCAGCAGCTTAGTTTATTTCTCTAGCGGGGGAAACTACGAGCAGTACTTC. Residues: CASSLVYFSSGGNYEQYF.

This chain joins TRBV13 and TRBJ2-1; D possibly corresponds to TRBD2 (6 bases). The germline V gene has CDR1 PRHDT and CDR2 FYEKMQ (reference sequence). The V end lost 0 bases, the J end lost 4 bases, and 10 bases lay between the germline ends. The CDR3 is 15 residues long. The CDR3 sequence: CASSLGPAGYNEQFF. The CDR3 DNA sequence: TGTGCCAGCAGCTTAGGGCCGGCGGGGTACAATGAGCAGTTCTTC.

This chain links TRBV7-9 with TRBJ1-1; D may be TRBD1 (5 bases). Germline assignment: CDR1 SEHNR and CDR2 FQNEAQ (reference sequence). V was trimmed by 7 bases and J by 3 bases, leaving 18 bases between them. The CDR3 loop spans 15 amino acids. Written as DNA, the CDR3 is TGTGCCAGCACCATTATAGGGGACGGCGACACTGAAGCTTTCTTT. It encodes CASTIIGDGDTEAFF. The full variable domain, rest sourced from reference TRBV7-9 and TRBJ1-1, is DTGVSQNPRHKITKRGQNVTFRCDPISEHNRLYWYRQTLGQGPEFLTYFQNEAQLEKSRLLSDRFSAERPKGSFSTLEIQRTEQGDSAMYLCASTIIGDGDTEAFFGQGTRLTVV.

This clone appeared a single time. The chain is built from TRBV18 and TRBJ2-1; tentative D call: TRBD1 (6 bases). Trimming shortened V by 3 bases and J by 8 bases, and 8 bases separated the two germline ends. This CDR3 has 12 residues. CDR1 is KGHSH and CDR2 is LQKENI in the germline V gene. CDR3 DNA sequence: TGTGCCAGCTCACCCACAGGGTATGAGCAGTTCTTC. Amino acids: CASSPTGYEQFF.

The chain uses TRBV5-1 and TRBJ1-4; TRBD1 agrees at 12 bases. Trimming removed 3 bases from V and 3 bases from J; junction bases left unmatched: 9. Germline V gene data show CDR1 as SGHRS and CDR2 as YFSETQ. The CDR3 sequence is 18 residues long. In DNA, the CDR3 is TGCGCCAGCAGCTGGGGACCGGGACAGGGGGCAGCTAATGAAAAACTGTTTTTT. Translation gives CASSWGPGQGAANEKLFF.

The CDR3 DNA sequence: TGCGCCAGCAGGATTAGCGGAGACAATGAGCAGTTCTTC. This gives the protein CASRISGDNEQFF. V is TRBV10-2 and J is TRBJ2-1; possible D gene TRBD2, 6 bases. The CDR3 has 13 amino acids. V was trimmed by 6 bases and J by 5 bases, leaving 11 bases between them. Germline V gene data show CDR1 as WSHSY and CDR2 as SAAADI.

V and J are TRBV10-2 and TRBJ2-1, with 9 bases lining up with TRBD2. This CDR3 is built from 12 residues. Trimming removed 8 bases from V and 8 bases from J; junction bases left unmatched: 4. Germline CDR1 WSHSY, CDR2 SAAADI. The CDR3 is CASLAGDHEQFF. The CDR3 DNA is TGCGCCAGCTTAGCGGGAGATCATGAGCAGTTCTTC.

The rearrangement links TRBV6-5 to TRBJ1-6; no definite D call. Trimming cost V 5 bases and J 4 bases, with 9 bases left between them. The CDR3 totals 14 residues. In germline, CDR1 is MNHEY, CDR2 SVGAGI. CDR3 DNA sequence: TGTGCCAGCAGTGAGGAGCCGTATAATTCACCCCTCCACTTT. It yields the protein CASSEEPYNSPLHF.

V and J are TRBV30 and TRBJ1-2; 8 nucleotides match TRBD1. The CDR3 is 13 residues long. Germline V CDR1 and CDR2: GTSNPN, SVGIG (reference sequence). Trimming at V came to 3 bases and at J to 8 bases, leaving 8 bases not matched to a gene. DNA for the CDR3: TGTGCCTGGAGCGCCACAGGGGGAGGCGGCTACACCTTC. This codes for CAWSATGGGGYTF.

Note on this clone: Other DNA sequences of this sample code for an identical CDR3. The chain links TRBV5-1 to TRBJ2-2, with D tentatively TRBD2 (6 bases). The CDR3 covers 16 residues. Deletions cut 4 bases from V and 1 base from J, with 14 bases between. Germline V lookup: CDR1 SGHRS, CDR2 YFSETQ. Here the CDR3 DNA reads TGCGCCAGCAGCCCATTAGCGGAGGAGAACACCGGGGAGCTGTTTTTT. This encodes CASSPLAEENTGELFF.

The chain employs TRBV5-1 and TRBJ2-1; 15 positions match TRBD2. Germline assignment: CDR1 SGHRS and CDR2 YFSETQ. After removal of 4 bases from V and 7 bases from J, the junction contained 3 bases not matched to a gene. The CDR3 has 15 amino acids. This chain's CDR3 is CASSPGLAGGNEQFF. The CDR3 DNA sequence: TGCGCCAGCAGCCCGGGACTAGCGGGAGGTAATGAGCAGTTCTTC. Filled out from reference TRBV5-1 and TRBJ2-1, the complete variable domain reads KAGVTQTPRYLIKTRGQQVTLSCSPISGHRSVSWYQQTPGQGLQFLFEYFSETQRNKGNFPGRFSGRQFSNSRSEMNVSTLELGDSALYLCASSPGLAGGNEQFFGPGTRLTVL.

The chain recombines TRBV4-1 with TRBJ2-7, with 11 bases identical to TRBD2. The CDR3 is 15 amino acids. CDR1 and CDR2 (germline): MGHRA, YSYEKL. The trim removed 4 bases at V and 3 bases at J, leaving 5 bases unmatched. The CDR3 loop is CASSLTGTSGYEQYF. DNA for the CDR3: TGCGCCAGCAGCCTAACCGGGACTAGCGGCTACGAGCAGTACTTC.

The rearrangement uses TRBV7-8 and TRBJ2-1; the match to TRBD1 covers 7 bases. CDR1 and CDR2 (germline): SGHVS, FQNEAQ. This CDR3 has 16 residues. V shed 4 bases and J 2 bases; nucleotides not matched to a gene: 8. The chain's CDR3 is CASSSPLGGPYNEQFF. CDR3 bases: TGTGCCAGCAGCTCCCCCCTAGGGGGCCCCTACAATGAGCAGTTCTTC.

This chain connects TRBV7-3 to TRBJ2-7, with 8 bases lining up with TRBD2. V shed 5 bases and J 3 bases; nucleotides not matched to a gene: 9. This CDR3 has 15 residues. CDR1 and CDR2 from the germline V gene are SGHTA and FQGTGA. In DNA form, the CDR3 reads TGTGCCAGCAGCATACGAGCGGGGGCGCACTACGAGCAGTACTTC. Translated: CASSIRAGAHYEQYF. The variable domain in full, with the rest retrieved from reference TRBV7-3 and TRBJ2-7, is GAGVSQTPSNKVTEKGKYVELRCDPISGHTALYWYRQSLGQGPEFLIYFQGTGAADDSGLPNDRFFAVRPEGSVSTLKIQRTERGDSAVYLCASSIRAGAHYEQYFGPGTRLTVT.

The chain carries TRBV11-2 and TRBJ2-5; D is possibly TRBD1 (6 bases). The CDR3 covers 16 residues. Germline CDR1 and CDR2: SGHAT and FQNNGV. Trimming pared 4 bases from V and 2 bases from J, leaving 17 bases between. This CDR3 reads CASSSGDTLGQETQYF. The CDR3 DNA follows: TGTGCCAGCAGCTCAGGGGACACCCTGGGGCAAGAGACCCAGTACTTC.

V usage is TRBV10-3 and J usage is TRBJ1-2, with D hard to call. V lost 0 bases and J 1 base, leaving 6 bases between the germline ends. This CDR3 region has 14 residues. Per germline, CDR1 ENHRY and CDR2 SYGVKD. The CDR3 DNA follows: TGTGCCATCAGTGAGTCTACACGTAACTATGGCTACACCTTC. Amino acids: CAISESTRNYGYTF.

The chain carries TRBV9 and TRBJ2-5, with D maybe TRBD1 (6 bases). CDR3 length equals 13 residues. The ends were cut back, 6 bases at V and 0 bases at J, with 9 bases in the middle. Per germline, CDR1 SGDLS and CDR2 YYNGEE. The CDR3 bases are TGTGCCAGCAACGGGGACAACCAAGAGACCCAGTACTTC. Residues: CASNGDNQETQYF.